The T cell receptor beta chain under discussion was sequenced for a study of response to subunit inactivated influenza vaccine. TCRdb used MiXCR to reprocess the RT-PCR reads, holding one entry per CDR3 protein. Among about 190,000 distinct CDR3 sequences listed, approximately 15% were seen once. In the case of this clonotype: Its antigen is still unknown.

Study-wide results and limits: T cells newly recruited by each seasonal influenza vaccination are few, the authors suggested.

The CDR3 contains 15 residues. CDR1 SEHNR and CDR2 FQNEAQ come from the germline V gene (reference sequence). The V and J ends lost 1 base and 5 bases respectively, with 14 bases between them. Here the sequenced sample was CD8+ T cells sorted from PBMCs, taken 5 days after vaccination. This clonotype originated in a man aged 45-60 years who received an inactivated influenza vaccine. This chain links TRBV7-9 with TRBJ2-5, with D perhaps matching TRBD1 (6 bases). CDR3 DNA sequence: TGTGCCAGCAGCTTAGTTCAGGGGTTTCAGGAGACCCAGTACTTC. It is translated as CASSLVQGFQETQYF.